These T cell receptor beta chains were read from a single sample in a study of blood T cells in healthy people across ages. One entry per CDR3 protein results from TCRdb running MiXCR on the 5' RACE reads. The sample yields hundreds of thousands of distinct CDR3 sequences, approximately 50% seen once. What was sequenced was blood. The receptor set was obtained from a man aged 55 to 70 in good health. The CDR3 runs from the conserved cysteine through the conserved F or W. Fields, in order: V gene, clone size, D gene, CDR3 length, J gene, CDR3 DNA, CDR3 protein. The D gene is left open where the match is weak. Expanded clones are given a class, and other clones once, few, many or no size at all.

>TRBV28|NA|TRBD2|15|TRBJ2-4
TGTGCCAGCAGCCCCACGGGGGGGGCCAAAAACATTCAGTACTTC
CASSPTGGAKNIQYF
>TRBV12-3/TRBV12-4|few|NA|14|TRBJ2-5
TGTGCCAGCAGTTTGCCCACTGAGACGGAGACCCAGTACTTC
CASSLPTETETQYF
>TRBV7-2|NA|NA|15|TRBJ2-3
TGTGCCAGCAGCTTTAACAGCCTTAGCACAGATACGCAGTATTTT
CASSFNSLSTDTQYF
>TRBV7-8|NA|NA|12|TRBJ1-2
TGTGCCAGCAGCTTAAATGACGATGGCTACACCTTC
CASSLNDDGYTF
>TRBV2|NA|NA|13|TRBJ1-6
TGTGCCAGCAACCGGGGGTTTGATTCACCCCTCCACTTT
CASNRGFDSPLHF
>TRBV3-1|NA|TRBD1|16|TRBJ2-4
TGTGCCAACAGCACCCGGACAGGGGGCATCAAAAACATTCAGTACTTC
CANSTRTGGIKNIQYF
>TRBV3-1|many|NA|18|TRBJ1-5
TGTGCCAGCAGCCGCCCCTTCGAGGCCAGGGTTAGCAATCAGCCCCAGCATTTT
CASSRPFEARVSNQPQHF
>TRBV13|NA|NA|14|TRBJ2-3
TGTGCCAGCAGCGCCCAGGGTCCATCAGATACGCAGTATTTT
CASSAQGPSDTQYF
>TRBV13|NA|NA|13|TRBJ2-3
TGTGCCAGCAGCAACCGGGACACAGATACGCAGTATTTT
CASSNRDTDTQYF
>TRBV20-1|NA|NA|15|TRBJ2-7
TGCAGTGCCAGTAGACCCGACGGAGCGGCCTACGAGCAGTACTTC
CSASRPDGAAYEQYF
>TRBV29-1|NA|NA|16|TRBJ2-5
TGCAGCGTTGCCCCCCGTGCGGGGGCTACGCAAGAGACCCAGTACTTC
CSVAPRAGATQETQYF
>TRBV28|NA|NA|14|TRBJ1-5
TGTGCCAGCAGTACTACGACAGGCAATCAGCCCCAGCATTTT
CASSTTTGNQPQHF
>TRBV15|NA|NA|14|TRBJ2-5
TGTGCCACCAGCAGGTCCATAGTCCCGGAGACCCAGTACTTC
CATSRSIVPETQYF
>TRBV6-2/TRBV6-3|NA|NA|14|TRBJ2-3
TGTGCCAGCAGTTACCGGGACGGCAGAGATACGCAGTATTTT
CASSYRDGRDTQYF
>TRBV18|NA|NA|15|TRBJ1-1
TGTGCCAGCTCACCACCGAATCAGGGGACGGATGAAGCTTTCTTT
CASSPPNQGTDEAFF
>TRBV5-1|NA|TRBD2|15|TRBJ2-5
TGCGCCAGCAGCGTATGGCGGGGGGAACAAGAGACCCAGTACTTC
CASSVWRGEQETQYF
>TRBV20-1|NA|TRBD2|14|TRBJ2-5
TGCAGTGCTGATCTCCGGACTAGACAAGAGACCCAGTACTTC
CSADLRTRQETQYF
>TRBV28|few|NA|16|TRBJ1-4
TGTGCCAGCAGTTCCCCGCGGACAGTACTAAATGAAAAACTGTTTTTT
CASSSPRTVLNEKLFF
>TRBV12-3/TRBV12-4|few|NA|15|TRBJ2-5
TGTGCCAGCAGTTTGGGACGGACAGTACAAGAGACCCAGTACTTC
CASSLGRTVQETQYF
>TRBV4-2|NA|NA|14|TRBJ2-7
TGTGCCAGCAGCCAGGAGGGGTTTACGGATGAGCAGTACTTC
CASSQEGFTDEQYF
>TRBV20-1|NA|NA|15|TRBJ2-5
TGCAGTGCTAGAGTCCTAGCGCTACACCAAGAGACCCAGTACTTC
CSARVLALHQETQYF
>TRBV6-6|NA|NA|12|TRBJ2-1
TGTGCCAGCAGTTCCTCGAGCAATGAGCAGTTCTTC
CASSSSSNEQFF
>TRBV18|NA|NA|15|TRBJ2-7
TGTGCCAGCTCAACGGGAGGGGACAGGTCCTACGAGCAGTACTTC
CASSTGGDRSYEQYF
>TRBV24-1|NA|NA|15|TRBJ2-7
TGTGCCACCAGTGCGCGGGGAGGCTCCTACAATGAGCAGTACTTC
CATSARGGSYNEQYF
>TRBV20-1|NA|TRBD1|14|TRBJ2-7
TGCAGTGCTCAAGGGGACAGACCACCCTACGAGCAGTACTTC
CSAQGDRPPYEQYF
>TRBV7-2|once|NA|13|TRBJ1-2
TGTGCCAGCAGCTTAGGGCAGAGATATGGCTACACCTTC
CASSLGQRYGYTF
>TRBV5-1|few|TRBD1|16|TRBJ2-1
TGCGCCAGCAGCTATTACACAGGGGCCACCTACAATGAGCAGTTCTTC
CASSYYTGATYNEQFF
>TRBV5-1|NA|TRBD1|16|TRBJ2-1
TGCGCCAGCAGCTCGGGACAGGGGAACGGGATCGATGAGCAGTTCTTC
CASSSGQGNGIDEQFF
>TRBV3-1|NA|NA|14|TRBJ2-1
TGTGCCAGCAGCCAGGGCGACCGGCCGGGTGAGCAGTTCTTC
CASSQGDRPGEQFF
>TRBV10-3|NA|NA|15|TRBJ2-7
TGTGCCATCCTCGGGGACCGGGACGTAGGTAGCGAGCAGTACTTC
CAILGDRDVGSEQYF
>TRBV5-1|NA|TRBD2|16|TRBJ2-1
TGCGCCAGCAGGAGAGTGGTAGCGGGGGTGAACAATGAGCAGTTCTTC
CASRRVVAGVNNEQFF
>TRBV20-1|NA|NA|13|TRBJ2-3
TGCAGTGCTAGACGGCGGGACACAGATACGCAGTATTTT
CSARRRDTDTQYF
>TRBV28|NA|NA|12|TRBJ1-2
TGTGCCGTCCCAGGGTCTGACTATGGCTACACCTTC
CAVPGSDYGYTF
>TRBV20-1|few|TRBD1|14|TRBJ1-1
TGCAGTGCGCGACAGGGGGCAATGAACACTGAAGCTTTCTTT
CSARQGAMNTEAFF